Given below is one T cell receptor (beta chain) in context. It lacks a known antigen. Base qualities were left out, and no much larger clone turns up one base away. This sample was included in a study of cytomegalovirus exposure and HLA in healthy donors (TCRdb year 2017). Notes on the research overall: According to a later analysis, the approximately 130 validation repertoires were produced on the same platform as the approximately 620 repertoires of the first cohort. Besides the first cohort of roughly 700 subjects, a separate validation cohort made up of about 120 different subjects was used. The study aimed to test whether cataloging public T cell receptors could reveal signatures of past pathogen exposure. High-throughput TCR immunosequencing, statistical association of individual TCRs with disease status, and machine learning were combined to predict cytomegalovirus infection status. What the authors observed across the whole study: According to the authors, the approach could potentially be generalized to other disease states and immunological phenotypes. A later analysis had no HLA typing for the validation cohort, so co-occurrence there was scored across all 110 or so repertoires. The classifier was reported to diagnose cytomegalovirus status with high specificity and sensitivity in both the original cohort and the validation cohort. Most TCR sequences were seen in very few donors, while some public TCRs were found in many individuals. In the study, some 160 TCR beta chains were listed as associated with cytomegalovirus. Three of the identified cytomegalovirus-associated TCR beta chains were confirmed in vitro to be specific for cytomegalovirus antigens. Subsequent analysis determined that TCRs grouped into clusters in the first cohort also showed a tendency toward co-occurrence across the 120 or so validation repertoires, and 94% of cluster scores exceeded 0.

The donors belonged to the validation cohort of about 130 subjects, which was separate from the approximately 700-subject first cohort. Library preparation was by the immunoSEQ multiplex PCR assay. The paper's processing steps were these. A statistical classification framework was built to diagnose cytomegalovirus status from the catalog of TCR beta chain sequences. TCRdb provides this immuneACCESS table in a form limited to in-frame rearrangements. Some clones are lacking; in checked studies, under half of them reflect an unresolved V gene, and why the rest are absent is not known. D and trimming come from the DNA, and the V and J calls and clone size come from that table. The sample table records just under 65,000 clones; 85% to 95% of these occur just once. The ten largest account for 7% of the sample. The CDR3, cysteine through phenylalanine, is 14 amino acids long. The entry retains the CDR3 DNA only, 42 bases that are in frame from base 1. Trimming costs V 4 bases and J 7 bases, and their ends lie 16 bases apart. CDR1 and CDR2 (MNHEY, SVGAGI) derive from the germline V gene.

Here the chain combines TRBV6-5 and TRBJ2-5; the D gene is perhaps TRBD1, from 5 matching bases. The receptor was derived from a woman under 30 in good health and CMV-seropositive. The sample taken for sequencing was PBMCs. The nucleotide sequence reads as follows: TGTGCCAGCAGTTCCACAGGCCCGGGCGGGACCCAGTACTTC. Its amino acids are CASSSTGPGGTQYF.